This T cell receptor beta chain is from a study of blood T cell repertoires in COVID-19. Study information: Donors in the United States, Italy and Spain gave samples during acute or convalescent COVID-19. From T cells, B-cell-depleted T cells, or PBMCs came the material, which was cDNA or gDNA.

Source study methods: Amplification from reference gene primers served as the basis for estimated nucleated cell counts. Assay: immunoSEQ multiplex PCR; the TCRdb copy retains only in-frame clones and omits some. That table furnishes V, J and clone size, whereas the DNA furnished D and trimming. The data contain around 230,000 clones, 80% to 90% of them seen just once; the ten biggest clones take up roughly 0.69%. This clonotype originated in a man aged 35 to 55 with acute or convalescent COVID-19. The material sequenced was peripheral blood.

In DNA form, the CDR3 reads TGTGCCAGCAGCTTGGACTCCCTAGCCAAAAACATTCAGTACTTC. As protein: CASSLDSLAKNIQYF. V is TRBV5-6 and J is TRBJ2-4; D uncertain. Germline values: CDR1 SGHDT, CDR2 YYEEEE. This CDR3 spans 15 amino acids. Trimming took off 0 bases at V and 0 bases at J, with 7 bases between the two ends. The full variable domain, in which reference TRBV5-6 and TRBJ2-4 provide the parts outside the CDR3, is DAGVTQSPTHLIKTRGQQVTLRCSPKSGHDTVSWYQQALGQGPQFIFQYYEEEERQRGNFPDRFSGHQFPNYSSELNVNALLLGDSALYLCASSLDSLAKNIQYFGAGTRLSVL.